A single sample gave rise to the 10 T cell receptor beta chains below, sequenced in a study of blood T cell repertoires in COVID-19. Clones were sequenced by immunoSEQ multiplex PCR, and TCRdb holds only the in-frame ones, with some missing. Seen here are under 200,000 clones, 70% to 90% observed once, and the top ten hold 6.5% to 9%. The sample taken for sequencing was PBMCs or T cells enriched from blood (not recorded which). Every receptor here comes from a woman aged 18-29 years who had recovered from COVID-19.

The chain carries TRBV14 and TRBJ2-3; TRBD1 agrees at 7 bases. This CDR3 contains 17 residues. The germline V gene encodes CDR1 SGHDN and CDR2 FVKESK. V gave up 3 bases and J gave up 4 bases; unmatched junction bases: 13. This CDR3 is CASSQERFRGSADTQYF. In DNA, the CDR3 is TGTGCCAGCAGCCAGGAAAGGTTCAGGGGGAGCGCAGATACGCAGTATTTT.

Here the CDR3 DNA reads TGTGCCTCCAAAAAGGGGGGACAGGGCCACATTCAGTACTTC. Amino acid sequence: CASKKGGQGHIQYF. V usage is TRBV30 and J usage is TRBJ2-4; 9 nucleotides agree with TRBD1. V was pared by 7 bases and J by 8 bases, with 12 bases of the junction left unmatched. The CDR3 loop spans 14 amino acids. From germline, CDR1 is GTSNPN and CDR2 SVGIG (reference sequence).

The J gene is TRBJ1-6, the V gene TRBV3-1 (or the pseudogene TRBV3-2), with 8 bases identical to TRBD1. The CDR3 contains 15 residues. V was clipped by 4 bases and J by 6 bases; unmatched bases: 5. Germline V gives CDR1 LGHDT, CDR2 YNNKEL (reference sequence). DNA for the CDR3: TGTGCCAGCAGCCCTCCTGGACAGGGTAATTCACCCCTCCACTTT. This translates into CASSPPGQGNSPLHF.

Concerning this clone itself: The sample has other DNA sequences that encode this CDR3 too. J is TRBJ2-7 and V is TRBV24-1; the D is unclear. This CDR3 has 11 residues. Germline values: CDR1 KGHDR, CDR2 SFDVKD. With 3 bases removed from V and 4 bases from J, the gap between germline ends came to 3 bases. CDR3 protein: CATSDRYEQYF. The CDR3 region has the DNA TGTGCCACCAGTGATCGGTACGAGCAGTACTTC.

This chain joins TRBV27 and TRBJ1-1; D unresolved. Trimming took off 6 bases at V and 5 bases at J, with 7 bases between the two ends. Germline V gene sequence: CDR1 MNHEY, CDR2 SMNVEV (reference sequence). The CDR3 totals 11 residues. The DNA of the CDR3 is TGTGCCAGCAGCGGTCGGACTGAAGCTTTCTTT. This codes for CASSGRTEAFF.

V is TRBV3-1 (or the pseudogene TRBV3-2) and J is TRBJ1-2; D possibly corresponds to TRBD1 (5 bases). Germline CDR1 LGHDT, CDR2 YNNKEL (reference sequence). The length of the CDR3 is 14 residues. V lost 1 base to trimming and J lost 3 bases, with 9 bases between them. CDR3 protein: CASSQAGGDYGYTF. The CDR3 region has the DNA TGTGCCAGCAGCCAAGCGGGGGGGGACTATGGCTACACCTTC.

This clone showed up just once. In DNA form, the CDR3 reads TGTGCCAGCTCACCGGGTGGGACAGGGGCCTACGAGCAGTACTTC. Residues: CASSPGGTGAYEQYF. The chain links TRBV18 to TRBJ2-7, with 10 bases lining up with TRBD1. Germline CDR1 is KGHSH and CDR2 is LQKENI. CDR3 length: 15 amino acids. V was clipped by 3 bases and J by 2 bases; unmatched bases: 4.

This sequence joins TRBV3-1 (or the pseudogene TRBV3-2) and TRBJ2-1; 7 bases are a match to TRBD1. Germline-derived CDR1 and CDR2 are LGHDT and YNNKEL (reference sequence). The CDR3 sequence is 13 residues long. The junction had 0 bases not matched to a gene; V was cut back by 1 base and J by 6 bases. In DNA, the CDR3 is TGTGCCAGCAGCCAAGGACAGGGCAATGAGCAGTTCTTC. Protein product: CASSQGQGNEQFF.

The chain carries TRBV2 and TRBJ1-4; 8 bases map to TRBD1. This CDR3 region has 16 residues. Germline CDR1 SNHLY, CDR2 FYNNEI. V lost 6 bases, J lost 11 bases, and 17 bases stayed unmatched. As DNA, the CDR3 is TGTGCCAGCAGAGAAACCAGGGGGCCCACGGGTAATAAACTGTTTTTT. Residues: CASRETRGPTGNKLFF.

The chain has TRBV15 and TRBJ1-1; D gene ambiguous. There are 14 residues in the CDR3. Per germline, CDR1 LNHNV and CDR2 YYDKDF (reference sequence). The V end was cut by 0 bases, the J end by 1 base, with 6 bases between. The CDR3 bases are TGTGCCACCAGCAGAGATCCCGGGAACACTGAAGCTTTCTTT. Its translation: CATSRDPGNTEAFF.